This TCR beta chain was captured in a study of OX40 agonist ivuxolimab in advanced cancers. About the research overall: People in dose escalation had one of these cancers: hepatocellular carcinoma, melanoma, renal cell or head and neck cancer. Participants could have had prior anti-PD-1, anti-PD-L1 or anti-CTLA-4 therapy, and 40% had some. Study outcomes and limitations: CD4+ T cells averaged fewer expanded clones than CD8+ T cells. CD4+ and CD8+ T cells in blood underwent clonal expansion by week 6 at 0.1 to 3.0 mg/kg.

Regarding this clone: What it binds is not known.

Some clones are missing from TCRdb's copy, which holds only in-frame ones; the method was immunoSEQ multiplex PCR. The data show tens of thousands of clones, 80% to 85% seen once. Per germline, CDR1 SGHTA and CDR2 FQGTGA. V shed 2 bases and J shed 4 bases, with 17 bases lying between them. The CDR3 length is 16 residues. The V and J genes are TRBV7-3 and TRBJ1-2, with D perhaps TRBD1 (5 bases). This sequence originates from an adult with an advanced solid tumor such as melanoma, head and neck, liver or kidney cancer. The material was CD4+ or CD8+ T cells sorted from blood, obtained in a trial of the OX40 agonist ivuxolimab. CDR3 region: CASSLGSRDLGYGYTF. DNA of the CDR3: TGTGCCAGCAGCTTAGGTTCCAGGGATCTTGGCTATGGCTACACCTTC.